This T cell receptor beta chain emerged from a study of cytomegalovirus exposure and HLA in healthy donors. Remarks on this clone: Its antigen is still unknown.

Though nominally healthy at sampling, donors likely had unrecorded immune exposures. Primers for the PCR totalled 60 Vbeta and 13 Jbeta. Sequencing used immunoSEQ multiplex PCR; TCRdb keeps in-frame clones, though not all of them. In the table there are under 250,000 clones, around 80% of which are singletons. Study findings and constraints: Later analysis demonstrated an association between a missense DCLRE1C variant and TCR beta V- and J-gene trimming. Only CMV serostatus was available as immune exposure information. TCR beta chains numbering 164 were designated cytomegalovirus-associated.

The CDR3 is made up of 13 amino acids. Germline V lookup: CDR1 SGHDT, CDR2 YYEEEE. Trimming removed 3 bases from V and 2 bases from J, with 8 bases in between. The V call is TRBV5-6, the J call TRBJ2-5; D perhaps matches TRBD2 (5 bases). The sample comprised PBMCs. This TCR was sampled from a man between 25 and 39 years old in good health and CMV-seronegative. The CDR3 DNA is TGTGCCAGCAGCTCGACGGGACAAGAGACCCAGTACTTC. As protein: CASSSTGQETQYF.